Below, 25 T cell receptor beta chains from the same sample are listed, as sequenced in a study of T cells in Graves' hyperthyroidism and ophthalmopathy. What was amplified from RNA transcripts were TCR beta CDR3 regions. RT-PCR in the first round (using the HTBI primer set) targeted the TCR CDR3. TCRdb reanalysed the multiplex PCR reads using MiXCR and keeps one entry per CDR3 protein. The repertoire holds 400,000 or so distinct CDR3 sequences, nearly 15% seen once, with approximately 19% in the top ten. The material sequenced was blood. The source of these receptors is a woman aged 55-70 years with Graves' ophthalmopathy.

This clonotype was observed many times. The rearrangement links TRBV6-5 to TRBJ2-6; TRBD1 might be the D (6 bases). CDR3 length: 19 amino acids. Germline values: CDR1 MNHEY, CDR2 SVGAGI. Trimming stripped 4 bases from V and 1 base from J, with 20 bases between. CDR3 nucleotides: TGTGCCAGCAGTTCCTACCCCCCGTCAGGGGCTTCTGGGGCCAACGTCCTGACTTTC. Translating gives CASSSYPPSGASGANVLTF.

This clonotype has ten or more counts. V is TRBV6-1 and J is TRBJ2-7, with 11 bases fitting TRBD2. The CDR3 has 13 amino acids. The germline CDR1 and CDR2 sequences are MNHNS and SASEGT. The trim removed 6 bases at V and 4 bases at J, leaving 2 bases unmatched. The CDR3 bases are TGTGCCAGCAGGGGACTAGCGGATTACGAGCAGTACTTC. Protein product: CASRGLADYEQYF.

V is TRBV7-3 and J is TRBJ1-2; 9 bases are a match to TRBD1. The V segment lost 5 bases and the J segment 2 bases; nucleotides outside the gene matches: 3. Germline V CDR1 and CDR2: SGHTA, FQGTGA. This CDR3 has 14 residues. The CDR3 sequence: CASSQGTGNYGYTF. The CDR3 DNA follows: TGTGCCAGCAGCCAGGGGACAGGGAACTATGGCTACACCTTC.

This clonotype was seen at least ten times. The V call is TRBV7-8, the J call TRBJ2-7, with 10 bases matching TRBD2. The CDR3 contains 15 residues. V gave up 3 bases and J gave up 2 bases; unmatched junction bases: 4. Germline CDR1 and CDR2: SGHVS and FQNEAQ. The CDR3 coding sequence is TGTGCCAGCAGCTTCGGGACTAGCGACCCCTACGAGCAGTACTTC. The encoded protein is CASSFGTSDPYEQYF. Variable domain in full (rest from reference TRBV7-8 and TRBJ2-7): GAGVSQSPRYKVAKRGQDVALRCDPISGHVSLFWYQQALGQGPEFLTYFQNEAQLDKSGLPSDRFFAERPEGSVSTLKIQRTQQEDSAVYLCASSFGTSDPYEQYFGPGTRLTVT.

J is TRBJ2-5 and V is TRBV5-5; 8 bases map to TRBD2. The germline gives CDR1 SGHKS, CDR2 YYEKEE (reference sequence). V lost 5 bases, J lost 5 bases, and 5 bases stayed unmatched. The CDR3 has 13 amino acids. The CDR3 DNA reads TGTGCCAGCAGACCCGGGGGGGCCGAGACCCAGTACTTC. Its protein product is CASRPGGAETQYF.

The rearrangement uses TRBV15 and TRBJ1-5; 7 positions match TRBD1. With 4 bases clipped from V and 2 bases from J, the junction kept 2 bases outside the gene matches. The CDR3 loop spans 14 amino acids. CDR1 LNHNV and CDR2 YYDKDF come from the germline V gene (reference sequence). CDR3 DNA sequence: TGTGCCACCAGCATAGACAGGGGCAATCAGCCCCAGCATTTT. Encoded protein: CATSIDRGNQPQHF.

This chain joins TRBV18 and TRBJ1-3; no firm D call. This CDR3 region has 16 residues. The germline gives CDR1 KGHSH, CDR2 LQKENI. Trimming took 2 bases from V and 3 from J, leaving 14 bases between them. CDR3 sequence (DNA): TGTGCCAGCTCACCAGGGCAGGAGTTGCGTGGAAACACCATATATTTT. Translation: CASSPGQELRGNTIYF.

This clonotype showed up many times. The CDR3 DNA follows: TGCGCCACTAGGACTCCTTACGAGCAGTACTTC. Encoded protein: CATRTPYEQYF. This chain joins TRBV5-1 and TRBJ2-7; D perhaps matches TRBD2 (5 bases). V was pared by 9 bases and J by 4 bases, with 11 bases between. This CDR3 contains 11 residues. Germline CDR1 reads SGHRS; CDR2 reads YFSETQ. The whole variable domain, remainder taken from reference TRBV5-1 and TRBJ2-7, is KAGVTQTPRYLIKTRGQQVTLSCSPISGHRSVSWYQQTPGQGLQFLFEYFSETQRNKGNFPGRFSGRQFSNSRSEMNVSTLELGDSALYLCATRTPYEQYFGPGTRLTVT.

This clonotype was found a few times. J is TRBJ1-5 and V is TRBV27, with TRBD1 matching 7 bases. V gave up 6 bases and J gave up 3 bases; unmatched junction bases: 11. Germline lookup yields CDR1 MNHEY and CDR2 SMNVEV (reference sequence). The CDR3 is 16 amino acids. CDR3 bases: TGTGCCAGCAGCAACAGGGGTAGGACCCCCAATCAGCCCCAGCATTTT. It yields the protein CASSNRGRTPNQPQHF.

This clonotype was seen ten or more times. This chain joins TRBV30 and TRBJ2-5; D is undetermined. The CDR3 runs to 12 residues. In germline, CDR1 is GTSNPN, CDR2 SVGIG (reference sequence). V was trimmed by 2 bases and J by 5 bases, leaving 9 bases between them. CDR3 sequence reads: CAWSRTQETQYF. The CDR3 DNA sequence: TGTGCCTGGAGTAGGACGCAGGAGACCCAGTACTTC.

This clonotype was observed a handful of times. The CDR3 bases are TGTGCCAGCACCCCCTCCGGGACAGGGGGCTACGAGCAGTACTTC. Translating it yields CASTPSGTGGYEQYF. V is TRBV6-1 and J is TRBJ2-7; TRBD1 agrees at 11 bases. After removal of 7 bases from V and 3 bases from J, the junction contained 8 bases not matched to a gene. CDR3 length: 15 residues. From germline, CDR1 is MNHNS and CDR2 SASEGT.

This clonotype was counted only a few times. V gene TRBV5-6 combines with J gene TRBJ1-2; the D is unclear. The CDR3 has 13 amino acids. The germline V and J ends were trimmed by 0 bases and 4 bases, with 7 bases remaining between them. Per the germline V gene, CDR1 is SGHDT and CDR2 is YYEEEE. CDR3 sequence: CASSLERTYGYTF. DNA for the CDR3: TGTGCCAGCAGCTTGGAACGGACCTATGGCTACACCTTC. The full variable domain, completed using reference TRBV5-6 and TRBJ1-2, is DAGVTQSPTHLIKTRGQQVTLRCSPKSGHDTVSWYQQALGQGPQFIFQYYEEEERQRGNFPDRFSGHQFPNYSSELNVNALLLGDSALYLCASSLERTYGYTFGSGTRLTVV.

This clonotype was seen a handful of times. This chain connects TRBV25-1 to TRBJ2-7, with 7 bases matching TRBD1. Germline V lookup: CDR1 MGHDK, CDR2 SYGVNS. The CDR3 loop spans 14 amino acids. V shed 6 bases, J shed 1 base, and the junction held 6 bases outside the gene matches. The CDR3 sequence is CASSRQGLSYEQYF. The CDR3 DNA is TGTGCCAGCAGCCGACAGGGTCTATCCTACGAGCAGTACTTC.

The chain has TRBV6-1 and TRBJ2-1, with TRBD2 matching 8 bases. J lost 9 bases, V lost 7 bases, and 11 bases had no gene match. CDR1 is MNHNS and CDR2 is SASEGT in the germline V gene. There are 14 residues in the CDR3. The CDR3 DNA follows: TGTGCCAGCATGGTTGAAAGCGGGGGTGGTGAGCAGTTCTTC. Translated, it gives CASMVESGGGEQFF.

In its sample, this clonotype was seen many times. The chain links TRBV20-1 to TRBJ2-5; 9 positions match TRBD2. J lost 0 bases, V lost 6 bases, and 11 bases had no gene match. Looked up from germline, CDR1 is DFQATT and CDR2 is SNEGSKA (reference sequence). The CDR3 totals 16 residues. The CDR3 loop reads CSALIAGAQYQETQYF. CDR3 sequence (DNA): TGCAGTGCACTAATAGCGGGAGCCCAGTACCAAGAGACCCAGTACTTC.

The V gene is TRBV29-1, the J gene TRBJ1-1, with TRBD1 as a possible D gene (5 bases). V was pared by 4 bases and J by 2 bases, with 14 bases between. The CDR3 extends over 14 amino acids. The V gene's germline CDR1 is SQVTM and CDR2 ANQGSEA. CDR3 protein: CSVVLPDKNTEAFF. In DNA, the CDR3 is TGCAGCGTTGTGCTTCCGGACAAAAACACTGAAGCTTTCTTT.

In this sample, this clonotype turned up many times. The rearrangement joins TRBV4-1 to TRBJ2-7, with 11 bases fitting TRBD2. V shed 5 bases and J 4 bases; nucleotides not matched to a gene: 13. The CDR3 is made up of 17 amino acids. Germline V lookup: CDR1 MGHRA, CDR2 YSYEKL. CDR3 DNA sequence: TGCGCCAGCAGCTCTCTCCCCCGGGGACTAGCGGATTACGAGCAGTACTTC. Translated, it gives CASSSLPRGLADYEQYF.

This clonotype was picked up many times. CDR3 sequence (DNA): TGTGCCAGCAGCCACAGGACCCCCGAGGCGCAGTATTTT. As protein: CASSHRTPEAQYF. The chain uses TRBV3-1 and TRBJ2-3, with D uncertain. The germline V gene has CDR1 LGHDT and CDR2 YNNKEL (reference sequence). Trimming pared 3 bases from V and 10 bases from J, leaving 14 bases between. This CDR3 spans 13 amino acids.

This clonotype was observed many times. J is TRBJ2-6 and V is TRBV5-1; D is uncertain. Trimming took off 3 bases at V and 1 base at J, with 14 bases between the two ends. This CDR3 spans 17 amino acids. CDR1 and CDR2 from the germline V gene are SGHRS and YFSETQ. The CDR3 spells CASSSTRSSSGANVLTF. The CDR3 DNA reads as TGCGCCAGCAGCTCGACACGCAGCTCGTCTGGGGCCAACGTCCTGACTTTC.

The CDR3 nucleotides are TGCAGCGTTGGCAGGACAGGTGCCACCGGGGAGCTGTTTTTT. It is translated as CSVGRTGATGELFF. The chain joins TRBV29-1 to TRBJ2-2, with 7 bases aligning to TRBD1. CDR3 length: 14 residues. With V trimmed by 4 bases and J by 4 bases, 6 bases remained unmatched. Germline V gene lookup returns CDR1 SQVTM and CDR2 ANQGSEA.

Notes on this clonotype: This clone may be a read error of a much larger clone one base away. The chain has TRBV20-1 and TRBJ2-1, with D perhaps TRBD2 (5 bases). V was pared by 6 bases and J by 1 base, with 13 bases between. Germline V gives CDR1 DFQATT, CDR2 SNEGSKA (reference sequence). The CDR3 is 14 residues long. The CDR3 DNA reads as TGCAGTGCCAGGACTGGCAGTTCCTACAATGAGCAGTTCTTC. It translates to CSARTGSSYNEQFF.

A remark on this clonotype: A much larger clone sits a single nucleotide away, making a read error possible. The chain carries TRBV28 and TRBJ2-7, with D possibly TRBD2 on 5 matching bases. In germline, CDR1 is MDHEN, CDR2 SYDVKM. This CDR3 is built from 12 residues. The CDR3 DNA reads as TGTGCCAGCACCCCCCCCCTGGGAGAGCGGTACTTC. It translates to CASTPPLGERYF.

This clonotype has a count of ten or more. The chain couples TRBV4-1 to TRBJ2-7; unclear D gene. Germline CDR1 is MGHRA and CDR2 is YSYEKL. This CDR3 has 14 residues. V gave up 0 bases and J gave up 0 bases, with 6 bases separating them. CDR3 in DNA: TGCGCCAGCAGCCAAGAACTTGTCTCCTACGAGCAGTACTTC. It encodes CASSQELVSYEQYF.

This clonotype was observed a few times. The chain combines TRBV5-1 with TRBJ2-7; D perhaps matches TRBD2 (6 bases). Germline V gives CDR1 SGHRS, CDR2 YFSETQ. V lost 1 base, J lost 2 bases, and 19 bases lay in between. The CDR3 is 17 amino acids. The chain's CDR3 is CASSLYASGSSPYEQYF. CDR3 sequence (DNA): TGCGCCAGCAGCTTGTACGCCTCCGGGAGTTCTCCCTACGAGCAGTACTTC.

In its sample, this clonotype was seen many times. The chain recombines TRBV2 with TRBJ2-7; 9 nucleotides line up with TRBD2. This CDR3 is 15 amino acids long. V shed 3 bases and J 3 bases; nucleotides not matched to a gene: 6. Per the germline V gene, CDR1 is SNHLY and CDR2 is FYNNEI. CDR3 residues: CASSETGTSYYEQYF. The CDR3 DNA reads as TGTGCCAGCAGTGAGACCGGGACTAGCTACTACGAGCAGTACTTC.